A single TCR beta chain is shown here with its context. The antigen remains undetermined. The study made its TRB cDNA libraries by 5' RACE, adding UMI labels. TCRdb reanalyzed the 5' RACE reads and collapses them to one entry per CDR3 protein, without DNA. Its table lists over 70,000 distinct CDR3 sequences. This CDR3 has 15 residues. From germline, CDR1 is ENHRY and CDR2 SYGVKD. The data were obtained in a study of CXCR3-negative and CXCR3-positive naive CD8 T cells. The study, taken as a whole, reports: Both naive subsets carried similar amounts of surface CD5, so TCR strength was inferred from TRB CDR3 properties. When CXCR3-positive naive cells were set against CXCR3-negative naive cells, the former had more hydrophobic TRB CDR3s.

This TCR came from a human donor in good health. Some clones in this sample may be carry-over from other donors' samples. The chain joins TRBV10-3 to TRBJ2-3; absent DNA, TCRdb's TRBD1 call cannot be checked. The sample taken for sequencing was naive CXCR3- CD8+ T cells from blood. This sample's subset: CD45RO-CCR7+CD27+CD95- naive CD8+ T cells lacking CXCR3 (TNR3-). The CDR3 region is CAITAGQESTDTQYF.